This T cell receptor beta chain was recovered during a study of memory CD4+ T cells and cytomegalovirus serostatus. Study at large: Healthy Belgian adult donors included roughly ten CMV-positive and 24 CMV-negative people. Study-level results: The CMV-associated TCR signature appears largely within the CD4+ memory repertoire. About 40% of the roughly 160 known CMV-associated TCRbeta sequences appeared in CD4+ memory.

Germline loops: CDR1 LNHNV, CDR2 YYDKDF (reference sequence). The CDR3 is 14 amino acids. V lost 1 base and J lost 6, with 12 bases in between. Study processing details: Out-of-frame sequences were removed, leaving a few million distinct TCRbeta sequences. Sequencing used immunoSEQ multiplex PCR; TCRdb keeps in-frame clones, though not all of them. The D gene and trimming were derived from the DNA, and the V and J assignments and clone size from that table. Here the sample spans approximately 51,000 clones, approximately 74% being singletons. The sort gate was single viable CD3+CD4+CD8-CD45RO+ cells for memory CD4+ T cells. This clone was seen a handful of times. Its antigen is unidentified.

This clonotype was obtained from an adult in good health and CMV-seropositive. Sequencing used memory CD4+ T cells from blood. The chain is built from TRBV15 and TRBJ2-5; D is uncertain. The CDR3 spells CATSRGGDGKTQYF. The CDR3 DNA sequence: TGTGCCACCAGCAGAGGAGGTGATGGGAAGACCCAGTACTTC.